These 2 T cell receptor beta chains share one sample of origin, sequenced in a study of CD8+ T cells in alopecia areata. Isolated RNA was reverse transcribed into cDNA used as the sequencing template. Sequencing was performed with immunoSEQ multiplex PCR; in TCRdb, only in-frame clones are kept and a portion is missing. The data show about 190,000 clones, about three fifths seen once. Treatment noted: oral pan-JAK inhibitor, 5-10 mg twice daily. The specimen was CD4+ T cells sorted from blood, collected at week 49, from a patient treated with tofacitinib. The source of these receptors is a human donor with alopecia areata.

This clone was detected a few times. The chain combines TRBV2 with TRBJ2-3; 10 nucleotides align to TRBD2. Looked up from germline, CDR1 is SNHLY and CDR2 is FYNNEI. Trimming cost V 8 bases and J 1 base; bases outside gene matches: 6. This CDR3 has 15 amino acids. In nucleotides, the CDR3 is TGTGCCAGCGATATAGCGGGGGGCCGCACAGATACGCAGTATTTT. Its protein is CASDIAGGRTDTQYF.

V gene TRBV30 combines with J gene TRBJ2-1; D perhaps matches TRBD1 (6 bases). V was cut by 1 base and J by 0 bases, with 10 bases left in between. Germline lookup yields CDR1 GTSNPN and CDR2 SVGIG (reference sequence). The CDR3 spans 15 residues. The CDR3 region has the DNA TGTGCCTGGAGTGGGACCAGGGGCTCCTACAATGAGCAGTTCTTC. Translating it yields CAWSGTRGSYNEQFF.